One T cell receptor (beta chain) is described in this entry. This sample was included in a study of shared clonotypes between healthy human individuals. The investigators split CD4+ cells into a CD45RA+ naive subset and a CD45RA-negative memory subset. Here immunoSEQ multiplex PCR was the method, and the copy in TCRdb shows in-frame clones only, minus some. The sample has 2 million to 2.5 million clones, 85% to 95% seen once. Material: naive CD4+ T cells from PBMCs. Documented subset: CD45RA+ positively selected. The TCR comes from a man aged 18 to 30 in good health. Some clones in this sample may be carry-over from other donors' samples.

CDR3 loop: CASSKRGTPKTSGSIHEQYF. The DNA for the CDR3 is TGTGCCAGCAGCAAGAGGGGCACACCTAAAACTAGCGGGAGCATCCACGAGCAGTACTTC. The V call is TRBV21-1, the J call TRBJ2-7; the table's TRBD2 call for D was not verified on the DNA. TRBV21-1 is reported as a pseudogene. The length of the CDR3 is 20 residues.